A selection of T cell receptor beta chains follows, all from one sample in a study of blood T cell repertoires in COVID-19. Sequencing was performed with immunoSEQ multiplex PCR; in TCRdb, only in-frame clones are kept and a portion is missing. This sample has over 200,000 clones; around 86% occur once, and the top ten carry 5.1%. Sequencing was done on a sample of peripheral blood. The receptors were gathered from a human donor in a cohort sampled during active COVID-19. CDR3s include the opening cysteine and the closing phenylalanine or tryptophan. D genes are given only for firm matches.

>TRBV7-8|-|TRBJ1-5
CASSLAGRAGVNQPQHF
>TRBV7-9|-|TRBJ1-2
CASSRGQPTNYGYTF
>TRBV5-4|TRBD1|TRBJ2-7
CASSLAGGPSYEQYF
>TRBV11-2|TRBD2|TRBJ2-5
CASSFLIAGEKTQYF
>TRBV12-3/TRBV12-4|TRBD1|TRBJ2-7
CASSWDRGGEQYF
>TRBV27|TRBD2|TRBJ2-1
CASMGGVEQFF
>TRBV12-5|-|TRBJ2-5
CASGLDSQETQYF
>TRBV3-1/TRBV3-2|TRBD2|TRBJ2-7
CASSRLAGDYEQYF
>TRBV27|-|TRBJ2-1
CASRQRRASYNEQFF
>TRBV28|-|TRBJ2-7
CASSLSYYEQYF
>TRBV2|-|TRBJ2-7
CASSERGGIAYEQYF
>TRBV27|-|TRBJ2-1
CASRKAYRGYNEQFF
>TRBV14|-|TRBJ2-7
CASSQGEDLSLSYEQYF
>TRBV6-2/TRBV6-3|-|TRBJ2-7
CASSPRVVTYEQYF
>TRBV18|-|TRBJ2-7
CASSLQDIYEQYF
>TRBV28|-|TRBJ1-6
CASSQQRGGLHF
>TRBV7-2|-|TRBJ1-6
CASSPGTPPAPLHF
>TRBV19|TRBD1|TRBJ1-1
CASSIGQGATEAFF
>TRBV29-1|TRBD1|TRBJ1-5
CSVEDREGQPQHF
>TRBV5-1|-|TRBJ1-4
CASSLEAAEGEKLFF
>TRBV19|TRBD1|TRBJ1-1
CASSPPPTGMVRAFF
>TRBV18|-|TRBJ1-3
CASSPQKGIAGNTIYF
>TRBV28|-|TRBJ2-7
CASSANRDKYHYEQYF
>TRBV9|-|TRBJ1-1
CASRGGGANTEAFF
>TRBV15|-|TRBJ2-3
CATSREGAAGTLPHYTDTQYF
>TRBV10-3|-|TRBJ2-3
CATKGQVGNLGTDTQYF
>TRBV6-2/TRBV6-3|-|TRBJ1-1
CASSLGVAVEAFF
>TRBV24-1|-|TRBJ2-1
CATSDPDNEQFF
>TRBV19|TRBD2|TRBJ2-3
CASSVETSGRRSDTQYF
>TRBV5-5|-|TRBJ1-3
CASSFSPYSGNTIYF
>TRBV10-3|TRBD1|TRBJ2-7
CAISGTAKRYEQYF
>TRBV5-5|TRBD2|TRBJ2-1
CASSLGLAGVIPVYNEQFF
>TRBV11-2|-|TRBJ2-2
CASSLGAGRNFDTGELFF
>TRBV11-3|TRBD2|TRBJ2-1
CASSLYATSGGNEQFF
>TRBV7-2|-|TRBJ2-3
CASSIGGGGSITDTQYF
>TRBV28|-|TRBJ2-7
CASSLGASSPYEQYF
>TRBV6-5|-|TRBJ1-3
CASKRAGSSGNTIYF
>TRBV7-9|-|TRBJ2-2
CASSLASRGELFF
>TRBV6-2/TRBV6-3|-|TRBJ1-5
CASSLQGSNQPQHF
>TRBV14|TRBD1|TRBJ1-2
CASSQDEGAYGYTF